The clone carrying this T cell receptor (beta chain) came up once. The antigen is not known. The data were obtained in a study of cytomegalovirus exposure and HLA in healthy donors. Whole-study findings and limits: In vitro work confirmed that a few CMV-associated chains recognize CMV antigens. The study put 150 or so TCR beta chains on its list as cytomegalovirus-associated.

The PCR ran on 60 Vbeta and 13 Jbeta primers. Data came from immunoSEQ multiplex PCR; TCRdb stores just in-frame clones and leaves some out. The table has some 130,000 clones, over 70% seen once. V was cut by 7 bases and J by 1 base, with 16 bases left in between. Germline V gene data show CDR1 as LNHDA and CDR2 as SQIVND (reference sequence). This CDR3 comprises 15 residues. The chain links TRBV19 to TRBJ1-1, with unresolved D. The source is a man aged 25 to 45 in good health and CMV-seronegative. Sequences were obtained from PBMCs. In DNA form, the CDR3 reads TGTGCCAGTATTGACAACCCGACCGAGAACACTGAAGCTTTCTTT. Encoded protein: CASIDNPTENTEAFF.